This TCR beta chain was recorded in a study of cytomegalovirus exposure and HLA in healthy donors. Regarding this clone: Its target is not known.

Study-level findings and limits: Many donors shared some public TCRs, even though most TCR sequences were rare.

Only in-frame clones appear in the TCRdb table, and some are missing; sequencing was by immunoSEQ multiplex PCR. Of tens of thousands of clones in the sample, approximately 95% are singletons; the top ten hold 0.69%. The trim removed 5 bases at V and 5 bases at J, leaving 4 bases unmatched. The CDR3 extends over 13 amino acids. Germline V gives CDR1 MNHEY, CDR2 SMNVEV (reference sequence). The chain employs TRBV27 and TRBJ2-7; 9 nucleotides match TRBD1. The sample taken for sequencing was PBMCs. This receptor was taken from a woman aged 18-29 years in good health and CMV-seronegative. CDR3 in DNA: TGTGCCAGCAGTAGGACAGGGGAACACGAGCAGTACTTC. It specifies CASSRTGEHEQYF.